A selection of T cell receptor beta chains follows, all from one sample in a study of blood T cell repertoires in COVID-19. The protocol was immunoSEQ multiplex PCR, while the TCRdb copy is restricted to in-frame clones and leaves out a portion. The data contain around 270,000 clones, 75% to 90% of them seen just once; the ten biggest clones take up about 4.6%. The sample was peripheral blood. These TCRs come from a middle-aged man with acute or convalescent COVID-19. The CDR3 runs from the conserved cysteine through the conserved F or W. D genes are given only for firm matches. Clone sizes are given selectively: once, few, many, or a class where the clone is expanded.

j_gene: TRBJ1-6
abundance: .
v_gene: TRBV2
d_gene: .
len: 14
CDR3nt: TGTGCCAGCTCCAACCTACAGTTTAATTCACCCCTCCACTTT
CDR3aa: CASSNLQFNSPLHF

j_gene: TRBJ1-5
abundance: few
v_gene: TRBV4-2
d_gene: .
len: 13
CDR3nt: TGTGCCAGCAGCCAAGATTGGGGCCAGCCCCAGCATTTT
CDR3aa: CASSQDWGQPQHF

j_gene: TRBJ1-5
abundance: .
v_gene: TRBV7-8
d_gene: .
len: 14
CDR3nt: TGTGCCAGCAGCTTAGGAGGGTTGGATCAGCCCCAGCATTTT
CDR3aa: CASSLGGLDQPQHF

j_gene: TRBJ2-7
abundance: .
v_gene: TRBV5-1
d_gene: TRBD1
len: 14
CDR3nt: TGCGCCAGCAGCCCGGGACAGGGGTTGTACGAGCAGTACTTC
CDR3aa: CASSPGQGLYEQYF

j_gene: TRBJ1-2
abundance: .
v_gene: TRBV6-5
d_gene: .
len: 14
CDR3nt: TGTGCCAGCACCTCAGGCGGGATACCCTATGGCTACACCTTC
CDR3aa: CASTSGGIPYGYTF

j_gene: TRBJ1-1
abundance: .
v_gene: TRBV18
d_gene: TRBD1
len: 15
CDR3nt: TGTGCCAGCTCACTAACGACAGGGGGGGAAACTGAAGCTTTCTTT
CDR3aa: CASSLTTGGETEAFF

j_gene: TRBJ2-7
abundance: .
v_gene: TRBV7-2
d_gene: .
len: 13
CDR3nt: TGTGCCAGCAGCTCAGGGTGGGCCAACGAGCAGTACTTC
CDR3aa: CASSSGWANEQYF

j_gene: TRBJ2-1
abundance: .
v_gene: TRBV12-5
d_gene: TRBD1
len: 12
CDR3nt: TGTGCTACCGGGACAGGGCGGGATGAGCAGTTCTTC
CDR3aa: CATGTGRDEQFF

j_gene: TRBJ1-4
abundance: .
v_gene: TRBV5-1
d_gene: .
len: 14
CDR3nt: TGCGCCAGCAGCTTGGACGGGGGTGGAGAAAAACTGTTTTTT
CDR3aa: CASSLDGGGEKLFF

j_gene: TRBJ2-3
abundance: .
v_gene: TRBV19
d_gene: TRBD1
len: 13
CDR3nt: TGTGCCATTGGGGACAGGTACACAGATACGCAGTATTTT
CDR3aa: CAIGDRYTDTQYF

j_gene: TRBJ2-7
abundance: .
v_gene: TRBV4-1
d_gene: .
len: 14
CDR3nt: TGCGCCAGCAGCCAAGGGGTAGCGGCCTACGAGCAGTACTTC
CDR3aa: CASSQGVAAYEQYF

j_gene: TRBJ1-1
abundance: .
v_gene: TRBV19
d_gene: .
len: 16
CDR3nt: TGTGCCAGTAGTATAGTAGGACGGAGGTTGAACACTGAAGCTTTCTTT
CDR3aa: CASSIVGRRLNTEAFF

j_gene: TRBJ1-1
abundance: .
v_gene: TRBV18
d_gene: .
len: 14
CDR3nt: TGTGCCAGCTCACCCTCGCGGGGGACCCCTGAAGCTTTCTTT
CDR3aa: CASSPSRGTPEAFF

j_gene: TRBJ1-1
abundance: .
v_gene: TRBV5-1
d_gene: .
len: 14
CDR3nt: TGCGCCAGCAGCTTATGGGGGGGTAACACTGAAGCTTTCTTT
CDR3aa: CASSLWGGNTEAFF

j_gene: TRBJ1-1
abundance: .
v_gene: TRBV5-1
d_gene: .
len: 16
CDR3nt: TGCGCCAGCAGCCTCCTCACAGGGAAGGAGGACACTGAAGCTTTCTTT
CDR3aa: CASSLLTGKEDTEAFF

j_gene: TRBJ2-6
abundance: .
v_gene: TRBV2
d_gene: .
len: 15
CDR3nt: TGTGCCAGCAGTGTCGGGGTCTCTGGGGCCAACGTCCTGACTTTC
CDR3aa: CASSVGVSGANVLTF

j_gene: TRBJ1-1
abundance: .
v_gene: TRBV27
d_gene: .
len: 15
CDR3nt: TGTGCCAGCAGTTTAATGCCCCTTGAGGGCACTGAAGCTTTCTTT
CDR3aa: CASSLMPLEGTEAFF

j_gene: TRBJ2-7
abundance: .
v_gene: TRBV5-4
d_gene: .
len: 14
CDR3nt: TGTGCCAGCAGCTTGGGGGCCTTGGGCGAGGAGCAGTACTTC
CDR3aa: CASSLGALGEEQYF

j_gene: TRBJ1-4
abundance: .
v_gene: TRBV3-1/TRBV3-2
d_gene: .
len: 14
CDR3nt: TGTGCCAGCAGCCTGGTAACAGAGAATGAAAAACTGTTTTTT
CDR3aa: CASSLVTENEKLFF

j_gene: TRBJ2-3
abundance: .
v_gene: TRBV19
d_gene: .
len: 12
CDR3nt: TGTGCCAGTAGTATATCCAGGGATACGCAGTATTTT
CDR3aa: CASSISRDTQYF

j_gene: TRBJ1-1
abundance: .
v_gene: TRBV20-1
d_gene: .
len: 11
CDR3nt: TGCAGTGTTAAGGGGTCCACTGAAGCTTTCTTT
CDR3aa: CSVKGSTEAFF

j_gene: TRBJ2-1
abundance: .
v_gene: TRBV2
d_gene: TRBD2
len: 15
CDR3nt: TGTGCCAGCAGTGGAGCGGGGGGGCGAGGAGGGGAGCAGTTCTTC
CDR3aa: CASSGAGGRGGEQFF

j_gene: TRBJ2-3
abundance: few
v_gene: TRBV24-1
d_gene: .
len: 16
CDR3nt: TGTGCCACCCAGGACTCCACAGGGTTAGGGACAGATACGCAGTATTTT
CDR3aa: CATQDSTGLGTDTQYF

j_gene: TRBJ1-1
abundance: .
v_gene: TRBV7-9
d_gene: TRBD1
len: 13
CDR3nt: TGTGCCAGCAGCCAACGACAGGGCACTGAAGCTTTCTTT
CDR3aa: CASSQRQGTEAFF

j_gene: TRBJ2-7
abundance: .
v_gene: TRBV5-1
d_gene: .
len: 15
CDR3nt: TGCGCCAGCAGCCCCGGCGCCACAGACTCCTACGAGCAGTACTTC
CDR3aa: CASSPGATDSYEQYF

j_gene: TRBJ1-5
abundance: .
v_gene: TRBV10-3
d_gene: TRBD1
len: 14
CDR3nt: TGTGCCACCGCGACAGGGTATAGCAATCAGCCCCAGCATTTT
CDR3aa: CATATGYSNQPQHF

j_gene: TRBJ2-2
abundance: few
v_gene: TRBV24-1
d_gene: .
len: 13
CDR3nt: TGTGCCACCAGTGATTCCCCCGGTGGGGAGCTGTTTTTT
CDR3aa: CATSDSPGGELFF

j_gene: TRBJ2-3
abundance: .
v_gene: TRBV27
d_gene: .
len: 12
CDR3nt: TGTGCCAGCAGTTTAGCAGGGGATACGCAGTATTTT
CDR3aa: CASSLAGDTQYF

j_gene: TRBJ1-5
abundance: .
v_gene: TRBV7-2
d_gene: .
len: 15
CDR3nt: TGTGCCAGCAGCCCCTGGCACAATAGCAATCAGCCCCAGCATTTT
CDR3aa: CASSPWHNSNQPQHF

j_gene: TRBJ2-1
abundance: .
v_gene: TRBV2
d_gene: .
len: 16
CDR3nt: TGTGCCAGCAGTGAAGGCCACAGGCTATCCTACAATGAGCAGTTCTTC
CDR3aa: CASSEGHRLSYNEQFF

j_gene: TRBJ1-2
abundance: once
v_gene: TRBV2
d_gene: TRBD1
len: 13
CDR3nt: TGTGCCAGCAGGATGACAGGGCTGTATGGCTACACCTTC
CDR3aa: CASRMTGLYGYTF

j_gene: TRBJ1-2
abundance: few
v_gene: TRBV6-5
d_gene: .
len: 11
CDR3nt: TGTGCCAGCAGTCCAGGGAACGGCTACACCTTC
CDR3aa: CASSPGNGYTF

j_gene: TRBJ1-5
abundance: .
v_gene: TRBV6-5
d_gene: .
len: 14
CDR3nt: TGTGCCAGCAGCCGGGGTCTTAGCAATCAGCCCCAGCATTTT
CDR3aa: CASSRGLSNQPQHF

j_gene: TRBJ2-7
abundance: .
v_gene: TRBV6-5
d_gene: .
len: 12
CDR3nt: TGTGCCAGCAGCGGACAAACCTACGAGCAGTACTTC
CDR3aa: CASSGQTYEQYF

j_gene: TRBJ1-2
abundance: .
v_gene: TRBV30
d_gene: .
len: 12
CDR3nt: TGTGCCTGGAGTCGTGGCGGGGGTGGCTACACCTTC
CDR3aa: CAWSRGGGGYTF

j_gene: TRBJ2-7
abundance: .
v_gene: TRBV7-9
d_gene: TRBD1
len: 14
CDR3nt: TGTGCCAGCTCGACAGGGGGTTCGGTCTACGAGCAGTACTTC
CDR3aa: CASSTGGSVYEQYF

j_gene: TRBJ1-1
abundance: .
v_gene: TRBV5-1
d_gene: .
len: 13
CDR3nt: TGCGCCAGCAGCTTAATTCGGGACACTGAAGCTTTCTTT
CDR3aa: CASSLIRDTEAFF

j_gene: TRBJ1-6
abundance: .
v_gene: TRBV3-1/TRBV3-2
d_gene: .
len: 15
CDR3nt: TGTGCCAGCAGCCAGGACCACGGGGGTCAATCACCCCTCCACTTT
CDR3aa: CASSQDHGGQSPLHF

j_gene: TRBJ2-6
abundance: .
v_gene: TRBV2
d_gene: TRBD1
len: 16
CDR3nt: TGTGCCAGCTACAGGGGACCCAGCTCTGGGGCCAACGTCCTGACTTTC
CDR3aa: CASYRGPSSGANVLTF

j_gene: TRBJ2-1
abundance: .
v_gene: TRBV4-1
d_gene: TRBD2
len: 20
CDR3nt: TGCGCCAGCAGCCAACCATCGGGGCTAGCGGGTTCCAGCTCCTACAATGAGCAGTTCTTC
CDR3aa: CASSQPSGLAGSSSYNEQFF

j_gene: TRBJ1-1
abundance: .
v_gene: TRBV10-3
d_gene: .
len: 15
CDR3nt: TGTGCCATCAGTGGGAGGGGAAGGAGGAACACTGAAGCTTTCTTT
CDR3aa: CAISGRGRRNTEAFF

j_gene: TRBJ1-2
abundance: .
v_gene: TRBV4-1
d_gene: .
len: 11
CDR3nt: TGCGCCAGCAGCCAAGGCAGGCGCTACACCTTC
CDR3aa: CASSQGRRYTF

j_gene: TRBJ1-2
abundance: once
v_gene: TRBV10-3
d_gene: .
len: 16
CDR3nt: TGTGCCATCAGTGATCCTTTCCAGGGGAAGTTCTATGGCTACACCTTC
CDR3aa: CAISDPFQGKFYGYTF

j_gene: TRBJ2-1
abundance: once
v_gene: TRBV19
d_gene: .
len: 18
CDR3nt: TGTGCCAGTAGTATGGGTCGGGGGGCACGGGTTCAAGGTCATGAGCAGTTCTTC
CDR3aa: CASSMGRGARVQGHEQFF